This T cell receptor beta chain was captured by sequencing in a study of molecular identifiers for immune sequencing clone quantification. About the research overall: Replicate RNA from approximately 20,000 or 98,000 naive CD8 T cells formed five aliquots; four were sequenced.

TCRdb reprocessed the PCR reads via MiXCR and lists one record per CDR3 protein. The sample shows around 470,000 distinct CDR3 sequences, roughly a fifth of them seen only once. The CDR3 is made up of 14 amino acids. From germline, CDR1 is SQVTM and CDR2 ANQGSEA. V gave up 6 bases and J gave up 2 bases; unmatched junction bases: 9. The authors sorted naive CD8 T cells as CD8+CD4-CCR7+CD45RA+. This clonotype was found a few times. V and J are TRBV29-1 and TRBJ2-7, with 8 nucleotides matching TRBD2. This TCR was sampled from a human donor in good health. Some libraries in this study had Jurkat cell RNA spiked in. What was sequenced was naive CD8+ T cells from blood, with Jurkat cell RNA spiked in. Subset: FACS-sorted CD8+CD4-CCR7+CD45RA+ naive T cells. CDR3: CSVNSGVRTYEQYF. Here the CDR3 DNA reads TGCAGCGTGAATAGCGGGGTTAGAACCTACGAGCAGTACTTC.